This T cell receptor (beta chain) originates from a study of T cell repertoires and leukemia-associated antigens. TCRdb recomputed calls from the 5' RACE reads with MiXCR, one row per CDR3 protein. The table records more than 12,000 distinct CDR3 sequences, 39% of them present only once. V trimming: 4 bases; J trimming: 9 bases; junction bases outside the gene matches: 15. CDR1 and CDR2 from the germline V gene are SGHRS and YFSETQ. This CDR3 spans 17 amino acids. Details on this clonotype: Its antigen is not identified.

The source material was CD3+ T cells sorted from blood and cultured. The source is a female donor in good health. The chain joins TRBV5-1 to TRBJ2-1; TRBD2 matches 11 bases. The CDR3 nucleotides read TGCGCCAGCAGCCCCCAGTACCTAGCGGGAGGAGTAAGTGAGCAGTTCTTC. It encodes CASSPQYLAGGVSEQFF.